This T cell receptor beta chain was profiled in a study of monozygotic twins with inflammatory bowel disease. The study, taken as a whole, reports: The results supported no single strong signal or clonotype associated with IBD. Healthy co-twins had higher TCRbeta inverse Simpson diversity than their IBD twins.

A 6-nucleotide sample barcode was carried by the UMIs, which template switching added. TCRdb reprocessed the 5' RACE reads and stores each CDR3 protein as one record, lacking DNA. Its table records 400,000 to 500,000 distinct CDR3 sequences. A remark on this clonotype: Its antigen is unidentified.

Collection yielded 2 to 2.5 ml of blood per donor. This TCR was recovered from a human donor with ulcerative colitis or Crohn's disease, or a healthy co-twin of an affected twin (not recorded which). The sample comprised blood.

CDR3 in amino acids: CASSSRGPGTDTQYF. The rearrangement joins TRBV7-2 to TRBJ2-3; TCRdb's D gene call, TRBD1, goes unchecked for lack of DNA. This CDR3 spans 15 amino acids. Germline-derived CDR1 and CDR2 are SGHTA and FQGNSA.